The 17 T cell receptor beta chains in this list originate from one sample, sequenced in a study of blood T cells in healthy people across ages. A second about 7 to 12 cycle PCR used barcoded and J-beta primers. TCRdb used MiXCR to reprocess the 5' RACE reads, holding one entry per CDR3 protein. Seen here are more than 900,000 distinct CDR3 sequences, 29% observed once, and the top ten hold roughly 10%. In addition, the sample was reused for a study of T cells of mothers and their children.

The sequenced sample consisted of blood. These receptors were taken from a woman between 40 and 50 years old in good health.

This clonotype was recorded many times. J is TRBJ2-7 and V is TRBV12-3 or TRBV12-4; tentatively, D is TRBD1 (5 bases). Trimming shortened V by 6 bases and J by 5 bases, and 17 bases separated the two germline ends. This CDR3 has 14 amino acids. The CDR3 coding sequence is TGTGCCAGCAGCCTGGGTGGCAGGGCTGACGAGCAGTACTTC. This encodes CASSLGGRADEQYF.

Turning to this clonotype: Possible read error: a much larger clone is one base away. This chain links TRBV7-3 with TRBJ2-6; 9 bases are a match to TRBD1. The germline V gene has CDR1 SGHTA and CDR2 FQGTGA. The CDR3 spans 15 residues. The CDR3 region is CTSGTGSSGANVLTF. The CDR3 bases are TGTACCAGCGGGACAGGGAGCTCTGGGGCCAACGTCCTGACTTTC. Combining the CDR3 with reference TRBV7-3 and TRBJ2-6 gives the whole variable domain GAGVSQTPSNKVTEKGKYVELRCDPISGHTALYWYRQSLGQGPEFLIYFQGTGAADDSGLPNDRFFAVRPEGSVSTLKIQRTERGDSAVYLCTSGTGSSGANVLTFGAGSRLTVL.

The V and J genes are TRBV7-2 and TRBJ1-3; D is perhaps TRBD1 (5 bases). The CDR3 contains 15 residues. With 5 bases removed from V and 4 bases from J, the gap between germline ends came to 15 bases. CDR1 and CDR2 (germline): SGHTA, FQGNSA. The CDR3 coding sequence is TGTGCCAGCAGCCCAGAACCAAGACAGGGAAACACCATATATTTT. As protein: CASSPEPRQGNTIYF. Combining the CDR3 with reference TRBV7-2 and TRBJ1-3 gives the whole variable domain GAGVSQSPSNKVTEKGKDVELRCDPISGHTALYWYRQSLGQGLEFLIYFQGNSAPDKSGLPSDRFSAERTGGSVSTLTIQRTQQEDSAVYLCASSPEPRQGNTIYFGEGSWLTVV.

The chain carries TRBV30 and TRBJ2-5; 9 bases fit TRBD2. V shed 5 bases and J 1 base; nucleotides not matched to a gene: 8. Germline CDR1 is GTSNPN and CDR2 is SVGIG (reference sequence). The CDR3 runs 15 residues. The CDR3 spells CAWSGLAESQETQYF. As DNA, the CDR3 is TGTGCCTGGTCGGGACTAGCTGAGAGCCAAGAGACCCAGTACTTC.

The chain has TRBV9 and TRBJ1-2, with 8 bases matching TRBD1. J was trimmed by 8 bases and V by 5 bases; bases with no gene match: 11. The CDR3 runs 14 residues. From germline, CDR1 is SGDLS and CDR2 YYNGEE. CDR3 in amino acids: CASSSLQGGVGYTF. The CDR3 coding sequence is TGTGCCAGCAGTTCACTACAGGGGGGAGTCGGCTACACCTTC.

This chain connects TRBV20-1 to TRBJ1-5; weak D call: TRBD1 (6 bases). Germline V gene sequence: CDR1 DFQATT, CDR2 SNEGSKA (reference sequence). The CDR3 length is 18 residues. Trimming removed 0 bases from V and 3 bases from J, with 21 bases in between. DNA for the CDR3: TGCAGTGCTAGAGAGTTAGCAGGGGAACTTTGGACCAATCAGCCCCAGCATTTT. Its translation: CSARELAGELWTNQPQHF.

V is TRBV6-5 and J is TRBJ2-3, with 7 bases that match TRBD2. Germline values: CDR1 MNHEY, CDR2 SVGAGI. V gave up 0 bases and J gave up 2 bases; unmatched junction bases: 5. The CDR3 contains 16 residues. DNA of the CDR3: TGTGCCAGCAGTTACTCTCTAGCGGTTCTCACAGATACGCAGTATTTT. Translating it yields CASSYSLAVLTDTQYF.

This clonotype was observed a few times. This chain connects TRBV12-3 or TRBV12-4 to TRBJ2-5; D possibly corresponds to TRBD2 (5 bases). CDR3 length equals 14 residues. The V end was cut by 6 bases, the J end by 8 bases, with 19 bases between. The CDR3 DNA reads as TGTGCCAGCAGCCAAGTGGGGAGTTCGGGCACCCAGTACTTC. Translation gives CASSQVGSSGTQYF.

About this clonotype: With a much larger clone just one base away, this may be a read error. In DNA, the CDR3 is TGTGCCAGCAGCCAAGATCGAGGCAGCGGCGATCAGCCCCAGCATTTT. It specifies CASSQDRGSGDQPQHF. V gene TRBV3-1 combines with J gene TRBJ1-5, with D uncertain. The CDR3 runs 16 residues. V gave up 0 bases and J gave up 5 bases, with 14 bases separating them. From germline, CDR1 is LGHDT and CDR2 YNNKEL (reference sequence).

This clonotype was seen just once. The junction differs from germline at one of its ends, possibly a read error. The gene calls are TRBV28 and TRBJ2-1; 7 bases are shared with TRBD1. Looked up from germline, CDR1 is MDHEN and CDR2 is SYDVKM. The CDR3 spans 14 residues. Here the CDR3 reads CASSLTGVTCEQFF. In nucleotides, the CDR3 is TGTGCCAGCAGTTTAACAGGGGTAACCTGCGAGCAGTTCTTT.

This clonotype was counted a few times. The J gene is TRBJ2-1, the V gene TRBV6-5; D tentatively fits TRBD1 or TRBD2 (6 bases each). Deletions cut 6 bases from V and 2 bases from J, with 14 bases between. The CDR3 runs 15 residues. Per germline, CDR1 MNHEY and CDR2 SVGAGI. CDR3 region: CASRSSGAPYNEQFF. In DNA, the CDR3 is TGTGCCAGCAGATCCTCGGGGGCTCCCTACAATGAGCAGTTCTTC.

This clonotype appeared many times. J is TRBJ2-7 and V is TRBV9; 9 bases map to TRBD1. The CDR3 runs 15 residues. The trim removed 4 bases at V and 5 bases at J, leaving 10 bases unmatched. Germline values: CDR1 SGDLS, CDR2 YYNGEE. CDR3 bases: TGTGCCAGCAGCCCCACCGGGACAGGGAATCACGAGCAGTACTTC. Amino acid sequence: CASSPTGTGNHEQYF.

The chain employs TRBV3-1 and TRBJ1-3; D not resolved. The germline V gene has CDR1 LGHDT and CDR2 YNNKEL (reference sequence). With 1 base removed from V and 3 bases from J, the gap between germline ends came to 7 bases. The CDR3 has 14 residues. The CDR3 nucleotides read TGTGCCAGCAGCCAAGGGGTTATTGGAAACACCATATATTTT. Amino acid sequence: CASSQGVIGNTIYF.

V is TRBV28 and J is TRBJ2-3; tentative D call: TRBD1 (8 bases). This CDR3 contains 18 residues. Germline lookup yields CDR1 MDHEN and CDR2 SYDVKM. Trimming took off 3 bases at V and 2 bases at J, with 21 bases between the two ends. The CDR3 loop reads CASSFDGQGAGDTDTQYF. The DNA for the CDR3 is TGTGCCAGCAGTTTCGACGGGCAGGGGGCGGGAGACACAGATACGCAGTATTTT.

This clonotype was counted at least ten times. V usage is TRBV29-1 and J usage is TRBJ2-7; D may be TRBD2 (6 bases). This CDR3 is built from 15 residues. V was clipped by 5 bases and J by 3 bases, with 20 bases between them. Germline CDR1 and CDR2: SQVTM and ANQGSEA. CDR3 region: CSVRVGPGLNYEQYF. In nucleotides, the CDR3 is TGCAGCGTTAGGGTTGGCCCGGGACTCAACTACGAGCAGTACTTC.

The chain uses TRBV19 and TRBJ2-3; TRBD2 might be the D (5 bases). The CDR3 is 14 amino acids. Trimming stripped 1 base from V and 7 bases from J, with 12 bases between. Germline CDR1 reads LNHDA; CDR2 reads SQIVND (reference sequence). CDR3 residues: CASSIGGSPYTQYF. For the CDR3, the DNA is TGTGCCAGTAGTATAGGAGGGTCTCCATATACGCAGTATTTT.

V gene TRBV24-1 combines with J gene TRBJ2-1, with D perhaps given as TRBD1 or TRBD2 (5 bases each). Per the germline V gene, CDR1 is KGHDR and CDR2 is SFDVKD. The V end lost 3 bases, the J end lost 4 bases, and 15 bases lay between the germline ends. The CDR3 contains 16 residues. DNA for the CDR3: TGTGCCACCAGTGATCGGGGTGAGGGGCCTTACAATGAGCAGTTCTTC. Amino acid sequence: CATSDRGEGPYNEQFF.